A selection of T cell receptor beta chains follows, all from one sample in a study of T cell responses to AZD1222 COVID-19 vaccine. This table comes from immunoSEQ multiplex PCR, and its TCRdb copy is limited to in-frame clones, with some not included. The data contain over 70,000 clones, nearly 90% of them seen just once; the ten biggest clones take up 9% to 9.5%. The sequencing here drew on peripheral blood, taken 28 days after the second AZD1222 dose. The receptor set was obtained from an adult who received the AZD1222 COVID-19 vaccine. The CDR3 runs from the conserved cysteine through the conserved F or W. D genes are given only for firm matches. Only part of the rows carry a size: once, few, many, or a class if the clone is expanded.

clone size: NA
V gene: TRBV6-4
D gene: NA
J gene: TRBJ1-1
CDR3 protein: CASSDPTVDTEAFF
CDR3 DNA: TGTGCCAGCAGTGACCCGACAGTCGACACTGAAGCTTTCTTT

clone size: NA
V gene: TRBV7-6
D gene: NA
J gene: TRBJ2-2
CDR3 protein: CASSLPTYTGELFF
CDR3 DNA: TGTGCCAGCAGCTTACCGACCTACACCGGGGAGCTGTTTTTT

clone size: NA
V gene: TRBV6-6
D gene: TRBD1
J gene: TRBJ2-3
CDR3 protein: CASSHRGPTDTQYF
CDR3 DNA: TGTGCCAGCAGTCACAGGGGGCCCACAGATACGCAGTATTTT

clone size: few
V gene: TRBV6-5
D gene: NA
J gene: TRBJ2-5
CDR3 protein: CASSGGGGQETQYF
CDR3 DNA: TGTGCCAGCTCTGGGGGAGGGGGCCAAGAGACCCAGTACTTC

clone size: NA
V gene: TRBV20-1
D gene: NA
J gene: TRBJ1-2
CDR3 protein: CSAPPVGGYTF
CDR3 DNA: TGCAGTGCGCCCCCGGTGGGTGGCTACACCTTC

clone size: NA
V gene: TRBV11-2
D gene: TRBD2
J gene: TRBJ2-7
CDR3 protein: CASSLDRAGTSVVYEQYF
CDR3 DNA: TGTGCCAGCAGCTTAGATCGGGCCGGGACTAGTGTTGTCTACGAGCAGTACTTC

clone size: NA
V gene: TRBV9
D gene: TRBD1
J gene: TRBJ1-6
CDR3 protein: CASSDRQGINSPLHF
CDR3 DNA: TGTGCCAGCAGCGACCGACAGGGGATTAATTCACCCCTCCACTTT

clone size: once
V gene: TRBV2
D gene: TRBD1
J gene: TRBJ1-5
CDR3 protein: CASIGAGGLNQPQHF
CDR3 DNA: TGTGCCAGCATCGGGGCAGGGGGCCTCAATCAGCCCCAGCATTTT

clone size: NA
V gene: TRBV13
D gene: NA
J gene: TRBJ1-2
CDR3 protein: CASSPDSKGRGYTF
CDR3 DNA: TGTGCCAGCAGCCCAGATAGTAAGGGTAGAGGCTACACCTTC

clone size: NA
V gene: TRBV2
D gene: NA
J gene: TRBJ2-2
CDR3 protein: CASTNRFGFANTGELFF
CDR3 DNA: TGTGCCAGCACCAACAGGTTTGGCTTCGCGAACACCGGGGAGCTGTTTTTT

clone size: NA
V gene: TRBV5-1
D gene: TRBD1
J gene: TRBJ2-2
CDR3 protein: CASSSGYWTGITGELFF
CDR3 DNA: TGCGCCAGCAGCTCCGGTTATTGGACAGGGATCACCGGGGAGCTGTTTTTT

clone size: NA
V gene: TRBV5-6
D gene: TRBD2
J gene: TRBJ2-7
CDR3 protein: CASSSEETSDSYEQYF
CDR3 DNA: TGTGCCAGCAGCTCCGAGGAGACTAGCGATTCCTACGAGCAGTACTTC

clone size: few
V gene: TRBV2
D gene: TRBD1
J gene: TRBJ1-5
CDR3 protein: CASTGTGEISNQPQHF
CDR3 DNA: TGTGCCAGCACCGGGACAGGGGAGATTAGCAATCAGCCCCAGCATTTT

clone size: NA
V gene: TRBV19
D gene: NA
J gene: TRBJ1-3
CDR3 protein: CASSKSTGDSGNTIYF
CDR3 DNA: TGTGCCAGTAGTAAGAGTACGGGGGACTCTGGAAACACCATATATTTT

clone size: NA
V gene: TRBV11-3
D gene: NA
J gene: TRBJ2-1
CDR3 protein: CASSPSVSRGKQFF
CDR3 DNA: TGTGCCAGCAGCCCCTCCGTTAGCCGGGGGAAGCAGTTCTTC

clone size: NA
V gene: TRBV7-9
D gene: NA
J gene: TRBJ1-2
CDR3 protein: CASSLGNNYGYTF
CDR3 DNA: TGTGCCAGCAGCCTCGGGAATAACTATGGCTACACCTTC

clone size: NA
V gene: TRBV19
D gene: NA
J gene: TRBJ2-7
CDR3 protein: CASSITDSYEQYF
CDR3 DNA: TGTGCCAGTAGTATCACCGACTCCTACGAGCAGTACTTC

clone size: NA
V gene: TRBV10-3
D gene: TRBD1
J gene: TRBJ1-2
CDR3 protein: CAISNAGTGGGGYTF
CDR3 DNA: TGTGCCATCAGTAACGCCGGGACAGGAGGTGGTGGCTACACCTTC

clone size: NA
V gene: TRBV6-5
D gene: NA
J gene: TRBJ2-1
CDR3 protein: CASTIPRTTQFF
CDR3 DNA: TGTGCCAGCACAATTCCCCGGACAACGCAGTTCTTC

clone size: NA
V gene: TRBV21-1
D gene: NA
J gene: TRBJ2-2
CDR3 protein: CASSLKGRATGLNTGELFF
CDR3 DNA: TGTGCCAGCAGCTTAAAAGGACGGGCGACAGGGCTGAACACCGGGGAGCTGTTTTTT

clone size: NA
V gene: TRBV9
D gene: NA
J gene: TRBJ2-1
CDR3 protein: CASSVEGVKGEQFF
CDR3 DNA: TGTGCCAGCAGCGTAGAAGGTGTAAAGGGTGAGCAGTTCTTC

clone size: NA
V gene: TRBV19
D gene: TRBD1
J gene: TRBJ1-2
CDR3 protein: CASNLDRAYGYTF
CDR3 DNA: TGTGCCAGTAACCTTGACAGGGCCTATGGCTACACCTTC

clone size: NA
V gene: TRBV7-2
D gene: TRBD1
J gene: TRBJ1-4
CDR3 protein: CASSLRGQGLREKLFF
CDR3 DNA: TGTGCCAGCAGCTTAAGAGGACAGGGTCTACGTGAAAAACTGTTTTTT

clone size: NA
V gene: TRBV7-2
D gene: TRBD2
J gene: TRBJ2-5
CDR3 protein: CASRATVGRGQETQYF
CDR3 DNA: TGTGCCAGCAGGGCTACCGTTGGGAGGGGCCAAGAGACCCAGTACTTC

clone size: NA
V gene: TRBV24-1
D gene: NA
J gene: TRBJ1-1
CDR3 protein: CATSDGTDTEAFF
CDR3 DNA: TGTGCCACCAGTGATGGGACTGACACTGAAGCTTTCTTT

clone size: once
V gene: TRBV7-6
D gene: NA
J gene: TRBJ2-1
CDR3 protein: CASSTLAGLMGEQFF
CDR3 DNA: TGTGCCAGCAGCACCCTCGCCGGTCTAATGGGTGAGCAGTTCTTC